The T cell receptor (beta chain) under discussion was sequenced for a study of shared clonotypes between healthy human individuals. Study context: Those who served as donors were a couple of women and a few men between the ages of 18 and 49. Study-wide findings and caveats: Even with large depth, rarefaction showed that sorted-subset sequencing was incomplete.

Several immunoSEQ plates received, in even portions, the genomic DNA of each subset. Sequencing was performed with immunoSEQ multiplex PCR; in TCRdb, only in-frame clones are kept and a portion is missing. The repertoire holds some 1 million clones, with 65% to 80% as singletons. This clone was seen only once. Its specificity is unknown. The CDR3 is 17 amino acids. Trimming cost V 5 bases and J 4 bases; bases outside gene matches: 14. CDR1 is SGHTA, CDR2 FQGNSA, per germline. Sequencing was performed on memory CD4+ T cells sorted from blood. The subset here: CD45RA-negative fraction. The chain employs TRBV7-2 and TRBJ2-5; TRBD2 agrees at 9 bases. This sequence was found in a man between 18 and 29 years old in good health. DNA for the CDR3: TGTGCCAGCAGCCTGCCTAGCGGGACCTTAACTGGAGAGACCCAGTACTTC. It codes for CASSLPSGTLTGETQYF.